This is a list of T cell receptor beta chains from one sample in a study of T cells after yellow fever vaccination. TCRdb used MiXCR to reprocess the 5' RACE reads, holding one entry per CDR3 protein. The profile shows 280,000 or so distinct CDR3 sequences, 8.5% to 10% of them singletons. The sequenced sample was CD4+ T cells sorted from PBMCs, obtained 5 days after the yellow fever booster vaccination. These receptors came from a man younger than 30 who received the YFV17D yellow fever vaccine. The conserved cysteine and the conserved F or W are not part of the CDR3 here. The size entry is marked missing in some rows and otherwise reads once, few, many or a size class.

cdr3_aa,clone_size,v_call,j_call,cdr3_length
ASSYRRGNYGYT,.,TRBV6-2/TRBV6-3,TRBJ1-2,12
SAAAPSSYNEQF,.,TRBV20-1,TRBJ2-1,12
ASSEDSTYNSPLH,few,TRBV6-1,TRBJ1-6,13
ASSSPGEGFADTQY,.,TRBV11-2,TRBJ2-3,14
ASSLEGRAYGYT,few,TRBV5-1,TRBJ1-2,12
ASSFSATNTEAF,.,TRBV7-2,TRBJ1-1,12
ASSWDSFNSPLH,few,TRBV7-9,TRBJ1-6,12
ASRRTGEEEQY,.,TRBV5-1,TRBJ2-7,11
AISAPRQGRDEAF,.,TRBV10-3,TRBJ1-1,13
ASGPPGVGETQY,.,TRBV27,TRBJ2-5,12
ATSARQGNRSTGELF,few,TRBV24-1,TRBJ2-2,15
ASSQDRWQGSSGANVLT,.,TRBV4-1,TRBJ2-6,17
ASTPNGGAYQPQH,few,TRBV2,TRBJ1-5,13
ASSPTVAGGYT,many,TRBV4-3,TRBJ1-2,11
ASSLAGGRTSEAF,few,TRBV11-2,TRBJ1-1,13
ASSLLADSTDTQY,few,TRBV5-5,TRBJ2-3,13
ASRPEFGYGYT,many,TRBV27,TRBJ1-2,11
ASSRTTSIEQF,few,TRBV4-3,TRBJ2-1,11
SAPFAGRGNTEAF,.,TRBV20-1,TRBJ1-1,13
SASGGDRPLH,.,TRBV20-1,TRBJ1-6,10
ASSHLGSRETQY,.,TRBV4-3,TRBJ2-5,12
ASSFLAGAFYEQY,few,TRBV6-2/TRBV6-3,TRBJ2-7,13
ASRASGTGNEKLF,few,TRBV9,TRBJ1-4,13
ASTPPGGETQY,few,TRBV6-6,TRBJ2-5,11
ASGLVLPGDDTEAF,many,TRBV12-5,TRBJ1-1,14
ASRIPGPGALH,few,TRBV12-3/TRBV12-4,TRBJ1-6,11
AADDRRIGQPQH,few,TRBV6-2/TRBV6-3,TRBJ1-5,12